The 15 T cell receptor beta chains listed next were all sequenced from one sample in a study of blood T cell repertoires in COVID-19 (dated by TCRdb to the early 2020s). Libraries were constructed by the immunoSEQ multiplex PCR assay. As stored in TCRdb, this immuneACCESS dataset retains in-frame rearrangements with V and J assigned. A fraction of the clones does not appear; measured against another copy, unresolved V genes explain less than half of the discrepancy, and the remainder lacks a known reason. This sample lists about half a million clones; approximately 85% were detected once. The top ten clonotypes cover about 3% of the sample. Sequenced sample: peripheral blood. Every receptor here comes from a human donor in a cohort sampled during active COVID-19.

The CDR3: CASSPWGGPSGNTIYF. In nucleotides, the CDR3 is TGTGCCAGCAGCCCTTGGGGGGGGCCCTCTGGAAACACCATATATTTT. This chain joins TRBV7-3 and TRBJ1-3; D possibly corresponds to TRBD1 (6 bases). CDR3 length equals 16 residues. Germline assignment: CDR1 SGHTA and CDR2 FQGTGA. Trimming removed 5 bases from V and 0 bases from J, with 14 bases in between.

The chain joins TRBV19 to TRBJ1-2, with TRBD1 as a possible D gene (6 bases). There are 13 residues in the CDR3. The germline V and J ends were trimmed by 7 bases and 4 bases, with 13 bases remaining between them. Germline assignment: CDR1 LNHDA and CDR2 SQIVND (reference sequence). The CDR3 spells CASTHREPYGYTF. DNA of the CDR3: TGTGCCAGTACCCACAGGGAGCCCTATGGCTACACCTTC.

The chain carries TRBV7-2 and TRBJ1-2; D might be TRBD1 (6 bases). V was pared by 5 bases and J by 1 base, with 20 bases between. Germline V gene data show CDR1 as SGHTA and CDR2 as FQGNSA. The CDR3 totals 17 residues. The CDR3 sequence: CASSNYGQKRNNYGYTF. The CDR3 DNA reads TGTGCCAGCAGCAACTACGGACAGAAAAGAAATAACTATGGCTACACCTTC.

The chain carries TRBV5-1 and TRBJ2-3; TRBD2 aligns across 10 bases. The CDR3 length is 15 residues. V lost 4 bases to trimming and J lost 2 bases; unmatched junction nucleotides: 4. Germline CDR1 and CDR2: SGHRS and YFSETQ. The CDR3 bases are TGCGCCAGCAGCGTAGCGGGAGGAACCACAGATACGCAGTATTTT. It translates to CASSVAGGTTDTQYF.

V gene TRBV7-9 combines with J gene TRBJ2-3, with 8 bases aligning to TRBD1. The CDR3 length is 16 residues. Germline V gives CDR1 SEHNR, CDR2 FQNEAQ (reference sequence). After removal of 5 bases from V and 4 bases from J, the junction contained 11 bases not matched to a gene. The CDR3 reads CASSLRPQGEADTQYF. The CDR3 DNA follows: TGTGCCAGCAGCCTGAGACCACAGGGGGAGGCAGATACGCAGTATTTT.

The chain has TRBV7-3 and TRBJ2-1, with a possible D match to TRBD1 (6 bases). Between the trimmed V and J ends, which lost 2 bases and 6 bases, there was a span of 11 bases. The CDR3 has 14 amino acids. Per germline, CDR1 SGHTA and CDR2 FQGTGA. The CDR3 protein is CASSLDGRGNEQFF. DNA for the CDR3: TGTGCCAGCAGCTTAGATGGCAGGGGCAATGAGCAGTTCTTC.

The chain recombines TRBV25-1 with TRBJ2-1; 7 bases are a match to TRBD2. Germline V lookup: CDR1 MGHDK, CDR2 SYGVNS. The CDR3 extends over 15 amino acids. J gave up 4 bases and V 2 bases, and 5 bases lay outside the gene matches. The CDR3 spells CASSEGGRGYNEQFF. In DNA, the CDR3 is TGTGCCAGCAGTGAAGGTGGGCGGGGGTACAATGAGCAGTTCTTC.

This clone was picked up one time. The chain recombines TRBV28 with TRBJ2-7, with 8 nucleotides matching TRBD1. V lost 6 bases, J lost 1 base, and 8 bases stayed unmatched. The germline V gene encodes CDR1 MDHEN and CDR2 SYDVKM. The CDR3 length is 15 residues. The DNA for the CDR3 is TGTGCCAGCAGCCCGACAGGGGCCTTTTCCTACGAGCAGTACTTC. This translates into CASSPTGAFSYEQYF.

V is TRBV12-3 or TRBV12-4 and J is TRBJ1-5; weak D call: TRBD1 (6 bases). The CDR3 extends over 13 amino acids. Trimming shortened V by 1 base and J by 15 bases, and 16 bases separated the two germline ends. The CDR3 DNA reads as TGTGCCAGCAGTTTAGGGGACAAACGTCCATCGCATTTT. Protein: CASSLGDKRPSHF.

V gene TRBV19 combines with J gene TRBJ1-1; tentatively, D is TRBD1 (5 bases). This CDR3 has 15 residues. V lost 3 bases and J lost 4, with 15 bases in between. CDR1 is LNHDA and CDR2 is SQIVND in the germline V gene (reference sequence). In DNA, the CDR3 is TGTGCCAGTAGTATTCGGGGGGGGAAAGGCACTGAAGCTTTCTTT. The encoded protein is CASSIRGGKGTEAFF.

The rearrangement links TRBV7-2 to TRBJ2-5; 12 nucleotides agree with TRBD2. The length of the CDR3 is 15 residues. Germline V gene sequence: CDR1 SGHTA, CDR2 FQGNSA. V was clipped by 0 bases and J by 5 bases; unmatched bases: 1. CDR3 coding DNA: TGTGCCAGCAGCTTAGCGGGGACTAGCGGGGAGACCCAGTACTTC. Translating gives CASSLAGTSGETQYF.

The CDR3 region is CASSGHLITMNTEAFF. The CDR3, as DNA: TGTGCCAGCAGCGGACACCTGATAACAATGAACACTGAAGCTTTCTTT. This rearrangement joins TRBV9 to TRBJ1-1; no firm D call. The CDR3 has 16 amino acids. Germline V gene lookup returns CDR1 SGDLS and CDR2 YYNGEE. Trimming took off 3 bases at V and 0 bases at J, with 15 bases between the two ends.

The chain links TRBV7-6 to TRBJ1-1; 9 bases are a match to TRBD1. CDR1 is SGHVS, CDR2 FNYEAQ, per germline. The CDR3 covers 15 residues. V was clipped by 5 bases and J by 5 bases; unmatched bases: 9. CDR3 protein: CASSQTGTGTTEAFF. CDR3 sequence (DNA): TGTGCCAGCAGCCAAACCGGGACAGGGACAACTGAAGCTTTCTTT.

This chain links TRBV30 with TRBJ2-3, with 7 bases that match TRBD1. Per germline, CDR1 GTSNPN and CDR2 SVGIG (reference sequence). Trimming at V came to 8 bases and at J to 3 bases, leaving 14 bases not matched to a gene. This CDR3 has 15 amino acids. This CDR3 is CARSERDSGTDTQYF. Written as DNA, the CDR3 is TGTGCCCGCTCAGAACGGGACAGTGGGACAGATACGCAGTATTTT.

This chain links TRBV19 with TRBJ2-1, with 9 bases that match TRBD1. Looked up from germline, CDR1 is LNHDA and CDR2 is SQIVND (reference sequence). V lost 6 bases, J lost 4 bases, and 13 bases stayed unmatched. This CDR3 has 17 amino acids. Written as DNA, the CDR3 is TGTGCCAGTAGAAGGGATTCCGGGACAGGGAGTTACAATGAGCAGTTCTTC. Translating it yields CASRRDSGTGSYNEQFF.